A selection of T cell receptor beta chains follows, all from one sample in a study of graft-versus-host responses after intestinal transplantation. Libraries were prepared by immunoSEQ multiplex PCR; TCRdb keeps only in-frame clonotypes and omits some of them. The table lists 130,000 to 150,000 clones, about 90% of them singletons. What these receptors recognize is not known. Sequenced here: unstimulated CD4+ T cells sorted from spleen or lymph node cells, sampled before intestinal transplant. The source is a human donor who received an intestinal transplant. CDR3s include the opening cysteine and the closing phenylalanine or tryptophan. The D gene is left open where the match is weak. Size is omitted from some rows. Given values are once, few, many or a class for expanded clones.

V gene,D gene,clone size,CDR3 protein
TRBV7-9,TRBD1,.,CASSLGTVQETQYF
TRBV9,.,.,CASSVVGSWTEAFF
TRBV15,.,.,CATGRESQETQYF
TRBV11-2,.,.,CASSPPWVHEQYF
TRBV27,TRBD1,.,CASRKDRWPYEQYF
TRBV5-4,.,.,CASSQDLRDNYGYTF
TRBV28,TRBD1,.,CASSGQGAGNNEQFF
TRBV9,TRBD1,.,CASSPHAGGANTGELFF
TRBV27,TRBD1,.,CASRPNRGLFNSPLHF
TRBV21-1,.,.,CASSKGGNTGELFF
TRBV28,.,once,CASVTGFGSRAEAFF
TRBV30,TRBD1,once,CAWSSGGSQYF
TRBV11-2,.,once,CASSRRAVSPYEQYF
TRBV6-5,.,.,CATQPLRTSTDTQYF
TRBV6-1,.,.,CASSSQGGGEKLFF
TRBV5-6,.,.,CASSFPGGASGELFF
TRBV7-8,.,.,CASSSPEGGQHF